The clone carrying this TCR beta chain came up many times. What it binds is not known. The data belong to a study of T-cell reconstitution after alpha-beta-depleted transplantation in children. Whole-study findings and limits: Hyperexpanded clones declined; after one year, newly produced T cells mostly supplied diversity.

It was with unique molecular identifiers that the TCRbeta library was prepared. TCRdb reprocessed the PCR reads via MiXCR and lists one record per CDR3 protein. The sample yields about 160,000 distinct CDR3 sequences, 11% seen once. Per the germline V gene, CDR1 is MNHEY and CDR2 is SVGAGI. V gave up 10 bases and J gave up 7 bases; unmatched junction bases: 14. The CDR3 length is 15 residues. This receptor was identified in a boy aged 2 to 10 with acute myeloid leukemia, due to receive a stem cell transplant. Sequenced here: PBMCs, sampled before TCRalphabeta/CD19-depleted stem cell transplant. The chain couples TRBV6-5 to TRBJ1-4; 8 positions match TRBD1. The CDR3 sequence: CATEPWGQALEKLFF. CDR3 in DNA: TGTGCCACCGAGCCCTGGGGACAGGCACTTGAAAAACTGTTTTTT.